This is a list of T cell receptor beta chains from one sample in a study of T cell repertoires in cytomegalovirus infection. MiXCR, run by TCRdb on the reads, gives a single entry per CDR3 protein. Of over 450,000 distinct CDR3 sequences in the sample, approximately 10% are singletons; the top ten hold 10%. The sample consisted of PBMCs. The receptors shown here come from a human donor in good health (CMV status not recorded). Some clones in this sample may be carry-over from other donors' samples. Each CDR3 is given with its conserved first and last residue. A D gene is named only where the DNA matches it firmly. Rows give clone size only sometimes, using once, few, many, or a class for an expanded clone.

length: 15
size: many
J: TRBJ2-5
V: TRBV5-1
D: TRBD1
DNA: TGCGCCAGCAGCTTAGGGACAGGGATGCAAGAGACCCAGTACTTC
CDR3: CASSLGTGMQETQYF

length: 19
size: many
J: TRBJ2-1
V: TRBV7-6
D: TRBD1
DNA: TGTGCCAGCAGCTTACCCGAAACACCGGGACAGGGGGCGTTCAATGAGCAGTTCTTC
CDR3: CASSLPETPGQGAFNEQFF

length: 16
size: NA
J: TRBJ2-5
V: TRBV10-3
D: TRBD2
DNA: TGTGCCATCAGAGGTACTAGCGGGGAGTACCAAGAGACCCAGTACTTC
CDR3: CAIRGTSGEYQETQYF

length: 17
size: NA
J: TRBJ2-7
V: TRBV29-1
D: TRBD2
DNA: TGCAGCGTCGCACACCCGGGACTAGCGGGAGTAGCGGGCGAGCAGTACTTC
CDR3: CSVAHPGLAGVAGEQYF

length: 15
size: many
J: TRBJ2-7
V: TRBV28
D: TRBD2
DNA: TGTGCCAGCAGTCCTAGCGGGCTGAGCTCCTACGAGCAGTACTTC
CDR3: CASSPSGLSSYEQYF

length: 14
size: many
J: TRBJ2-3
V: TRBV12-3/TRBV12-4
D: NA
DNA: TGTGCCACCCTGGACTATTCTGGCACAGATACGCAGTATTTT
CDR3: CATLDYSGTDTQYF

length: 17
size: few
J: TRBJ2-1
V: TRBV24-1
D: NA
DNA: TGTGCCACCAGTGACCGCGCGGCAGCGGGCGCCTACAATGAGCAGTTCTTC
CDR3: CATSDRAAAGAYNEQFF

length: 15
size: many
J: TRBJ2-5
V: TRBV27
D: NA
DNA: TGTGCCAGCAGCGCAACTAGATCCGGGCCAGAGACCCAGTACTTC
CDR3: CASSATRSGPETQYF

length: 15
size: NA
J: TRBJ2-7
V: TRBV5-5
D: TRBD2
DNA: TGTGCCAGCAGCCCTATAGCGGGAGGCACCTACGAGCAGTACTTC
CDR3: CASSPIAGGTYEQYF

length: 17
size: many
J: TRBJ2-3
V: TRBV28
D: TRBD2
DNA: TGTGCCAGCAGCCTGGGACTAGCGGGACCCGGCGGGGATACGCAGTATTTT
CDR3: CASSLGLAGPGGDTQYF

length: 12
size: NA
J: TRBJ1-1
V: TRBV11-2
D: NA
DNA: TGTGCCAGCAGCTTCTCCGACACTGAAGCTTTCTTT
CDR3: CASSFSDTEAFF

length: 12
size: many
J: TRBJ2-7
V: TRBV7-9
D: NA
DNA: TGTGCCAGCAGCCCGCCAATGGTCGAGCAGTACTTC
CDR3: CASSPPMVEQYF

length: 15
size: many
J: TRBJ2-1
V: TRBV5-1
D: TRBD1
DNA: TGCGCCAGCAGCTTCAGGGGGCGTCTGGTAAATGAGCAGTTCTTC
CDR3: CASSFRGRLVNEQFF